What follows are 32 T cell receptor beta chains derived from one specimen sequenced in a study of T cells after yellow fever vaccination. Each CDR3 protein gets one entry after TCRdb re-called the 5' RACE reads with MiXCR. The sample comprises some 120,000 distinct CDR3 sequences, around 15% of which are singletons, and 35% to 45% rests with the top ten. The input for sequencing was CD8+ T cells sorted from PBMCs, taken 5 days after the yellow fever booster vaccination. All receptors derive from a man between 18 and 35 years old who received the YFV17D yellow fever vaccine.

The CDR3 loop is CASSQARVGMETQYF. CDR3 in DNA: TGTGCCAGCAGCCAAGCCCGGGTTGGTATGGAGACCCAGTACTTC. V gene TRBV3-1 combines with J gene TRBJ2-5; no reliable D call. Trimming shortened V by 1 base and J by 5 bases, and 14 bases separated the two germline ends. The germline V gene encodes CDR1 LGHDT and CDR2 YNNKEL (reference sequence). This CDR3 has 15 amino acids.

Ten or more counts support this clonotype. The J gene is TRBJ1-5, the V gene TRBV6-2 or TRBV6-3; 7 positions match TRBD1. Germline V gene data show CDR1 as MNHEY and CDR2 as SVGEGT. The CDR3 totals 16 residues. J was trimmed by 1 base and V by 2 bases; bases with no gene match: 5. The CDR3 bases are TGTGCCAGCAGTTACCCACGGACAGGAAGCAATCAGCCCCAGCATTTT. Its translation is CASSYPRTGSNQPQHF.

V is TRBV7-9 and J is TRBJ2-7; 7 bases map to TRBD1. V lost 3 bases to trimming and J lost 4 bases; unmatched junction nucleotides: 6. Germline assignment: CDR1 SEHNR and CDR2 FQNEAQ (reference sequence). CDR3 length: 14 amino acids. The CDR3 bases are TGTGCCAGCAGCTTCGACAGGGCGGATTACGAGCAGTACTTC. Its protein is CASSFDRADYEQYF.

This clonotype occurred many times. This chain uses TRBV20-1 with TRBJ2-3; 7 bases line up with TRBD2. Germline CDR1 DFQATT, CDR2 SNEGSKA (reference sequence). V trimming: 6 bases; J trimming: 2 bases; junction bases outside the gene matches: 5. This CDR3 is built from 13 residues. The CDR3 loop reads CSAGTTYTDTQYF. CDR3 nucleotides: TGCAGTGCGGGGACTACCTACACAGATACGCAGTATTTT.

This clonotype has a count of ten or more. The chain couples TRBV6-6 to TRBJ2-1; 7 bases line up with TRBD2. The CDR3 is 15 residues long. After removal of 8 bases from V and 4 bases from J, the junction contained 11 bases not matched to a gene. Germline values: CDR1 MNHNY, CDR2 SVGAGI (reference sequence). The CDR3 region has the DNA TGTGCCAGCCTGGGGGTCGGGGGGTATTACAATGAGCAGTTCTTC. The encoded protein is CASLGVGGYYNEQFF.

V usage is TRBV7-2 and J usage is TRBJ2-3; 14 bases agree with TRBD2. The CDR3 spans 17 residues. The junction had 2 bases not matched to a gene; V was cut back by 3 bases and J by 0 bases. Germline CDR1 reads SGHTA; CDR2 reads FQGNSA. In DNA form, the CDR3 reads TGTGCCAGCAGCTTGACTAGCGGGGGGGCTAGCACAGATACGCAGTATTTT. Translated, it gives CASSLTSGGASTDTQYF.

This clonotype has ten or more counts. The J gene is TRBJ2-5, the V gene TRBV12-3 or TRBV12-4; weak D call: TRBD2 (5 bases). Trimming removed 5 bases from V and 2 bases from J, with 12 bases in between. The CDR3 length is 14 residues. CDR3 amino acids: CASSPPGLQETQYF. CDR3 sequence (DNA): TGTGCCAGCAGTCCCCCGGGGTTACAAGAGACCCAGTACTTC.

The chain carries TRBV7-2 and TRBJ2-5, with TRBD2 matching over 11 bases. The CDR3 extends over 16 amino acids. Trimming at V came to 5 bases and at J to 5 bases, leaving 10 bases not matched to a gene. Per germline, CDR1 SGHTA and CDR2 FQGNSA. The CDR3 bases are TGTGCCAGCAGCGAGCCTATTAGCGGGGGGGACGAGACCCAGTACTTC. Its translation: CASSEPISGGDETQYF.

This chain links TRBV6-5 with TRBJ1-1, with D unresolved. Between the trimmed V and J ends, which lost 0 bases and 5 bases, there was a span of 10 bases. The germline V gene encodes CDR1 MNHEY and CDR2 SVGAGI. The CDR3 totals 14 residues. The CDR3 DNA reads TGTGCCAGCAGTTACTCGGCCGGACGGACTGAAGCTTTCTTT. This sequence encodes CASSYSAGRTEAFF.

This clonotype has a handful of counts. The chain employs TRBV7-6 and TRBJ2-7; D may match TRBD1 or TRBD2 (5 bases each). The CDR3 has 16 residues. Trimming removed 3 bases at V and 0 bases at J, with 15 bases between. CDR1 is SGHVS, CDR2 FNYEAQ, per germline. CDR3 in amino acids: CASSLLMSGTSYEQYF. The CDR3 coding sequence is TGTGCCAGCAGCTTGCTCATGTCGGGGACCTCCTACGAGCAGTACTTC.

This clonotype was observed many times. The rearrangement uses TRBV4-1 and TRBJ1-1, with 8 bases identical to TRBD1. The germline gives CDR1 MGHRA, CDR2 YSYEKL. The ends lost 1 base at V and 8 bases at J; junction bases unmatched: 12. The CDR3 sequence is 16 residues long. As DNA, the CDR3 is TGCGCCAGCAGCCAAGGGTTCCCGCAGGGGGCGGTCGAAGCTTTCTTT. As protein: CASSQGFPQGAVEAFF.

This clonotype occurred many times. This rearrangement joins TRBV6-5 to TRBJ2-7; D remains ambiguous. V was clipped by 0 bases and J by 2 bases, with 11 bases between them. Germline values: CDR1 MNHEY, CDR2 SVGAGI. This CDR3 comprises 15 residues. For the CDR3, the DNA is TGTGCCAGCAGTTACTCGCCTCTACGACCCTACGAGCAGTACTTC. As protein: CASSYSPLRPYEQYF.

The chain is built from TRBV10-3 and TRBJ2-3, with D possibly matching TRBD2 (6 bases). V shed 3 bases and J shed 2 bases, with 15 bases lying between them. The CDR3 contains 16 residues. Germline V CDR1 and CDR2: ENHRY, SYGVKD. CDR3: CAISEFSAGSTDTQYF. The CDR3 DNA is TGTGCCATCAGTGAATTTTCAGCGGGTTCCACAGATACGCAGTATTTT.

This clonotype has more than one count but fewer than ten. The rearrangement joins TRBV15 to TRBJ2-7, with 10 bases identical to TRBD2. The CDR3 covers 14 residues. V lost 0 bases and J lost 7; bases outside the gene matches: 3. The germline CDR1 and CDR2 sequences are LNHNV and YYDKDF (reference sequence). The CDR3: CATSRDLAGDEQYV. CDR3 nucleotide sequence: TGTGCCACCAGCAGAGATCTAGCGGGGGATGAGCAGTACGTC.

The chain links TRBV4-1 to TRBJ1-6; 10 positions match TRBD1. Germline assignment: CDR1 MGHRA and CDR2 YSYEKL. V lost 2 bases, J lost 7 bases, and 2 bases stayed unmatched. The CDR3 has 15 amino acids. The CDR3 region has the DNA TGCGCCAGCAGCCAACGGACAGGGGGGAATTCACCCCTCCACTTT. This encodes CASSQRTGGNSPLHF.

This clonotype came up many times. The chain has TRBV7-6 and TRBJ2-1; TRBD2 matches 15 bases. This CDR3 region has 15 residues. CDR1 is SGHVS and CDR2 is FNYEAQ in the germline V gene. V was clipped by 5 bases and J by 9 bases; unmatched bases: 5. CDR3 nucleotides: TGTGCCAGCAGCGACCGGACTAGCGGGGGGGGTGAGCAGTTCTTC. Translation: CASSDRTSGGGEQFF.

In its sample, this clonotype was seen a few times. The chain recombines TRBV28 with TRBJ1-4; the match to TRBD1 covers 9 bases. CDR3 length: 16 residues. The J segment lost 4 bases and the V segment lost 5 bases, leaving 8 bases of the junction unmatched. CDR1 and CDR2 from the germline V gene are MDHEN and SYDVKM. CDR3 region: CASSTGGPSINEKLFF. The CDR3 region has the DNA TGTGCCAGCAGTACAGGGGGCCCGTCGATTAATGAAAAACTGTTTTTT.

V and J are TRBV6-6 and TRBJ2-7, with D perhaps being TRBD1 or TRBD2 (5 bases each). The CDR3 loop spans 13 amino acids. Looked up from germline, CDR1 is MNHNY and CDR2 is SVGAGI (reference sequence). The ends were cut back, 7 bases at V and 4 bases at J, with 14 bases in the middle. This CDR3 reads CASTPIGGYEQYV. The CDR3 DNA reads TGTGCCAGCACCCCCATTGGGGGATACGAGCAGTACGTC.

Only a few counts were recorded for this clonotype. CDR3 DNA sequence: TGCGCCAGCAGCCAAGTGAGTAGTAGCAATCAGCCCCAGCATTTT. Translated: CASSQVSSSNQPQHF. This chain connects TRBV4-1 to TRBJ1-5, with D hard to call. The V and J ends lost 1 base and 0 bases respectively, with 7 bases between them. The CDR3 is made up of 15 amino acids. Germline-derived CDR1 and CDR2 are MGHRA and YSYEKL.

Many counts were recorded for this clonotype. The genes are TRBV20-1 and TRBJ2-1, with D unresolved. The germline V and J ends were trimmed by 3 bases and 8 bases, with 14 bases remaining between them. CDR3 length: 13 residues. CDR1 DFQATT and CDR2 SNEGSKA come from the germline V gene (reference sequence). Written as DNA, the CDR3 is TGCAGTGCTAGGATCTTAGTTAAGCATGAGCAGTTCTTC. This gives the protein CSARILVKHEQFF.

In this sample, this clonotype turned up a few times. CDR3 in DNA: TGTGCCATCCCAGGGGGCTTCACCGGGGAGCTGTTTTTT. Translating it yields CAIPGGFTGELFF. The V call is TRBV12-3 or TRBV12-4, the J call TRBJ2-2, with 8 bases identical to TRBD1. V shed 10 bases, J shed 4 bases, and the junction held 5 bases outside the gene matches. The CDR3 loop spans 13 amino acids.

As regards this clonotype: At one end, the junction sequence differs from germline, possibly due to a read error. This rearrangement joins TRBV6-5 to TRBJ1-5; D remains ambiguous. The CDR3 covers 12 residues. The germline V gene has CDR1 MNHEY and CDR2 SVGAGI. This CDR3 reads CASSSQNLPQHF. The CDR3 DNA reads TGTGCCAGCAGCTCCCAAAATCTGCCCCAGCATTTT.

This clonotype was seen a few times. The genes are TRBV7-8 and TRBJ2-6, with TRBD2 as a possible D gene (5 bases). Trimming removed 1 base from V and 4 bases from J, with 11 bases in between. The CDR3 extends over 16 amino acids. CDR1 SGHVS and CDR2 FQNEAQ come from the germline V gene. In DNA, the CDR3 is TGTGCCAGCAGCTTAGGTCGGGGTTCCGGGGCCAACGTCCTGACTTTC. The encoded protein is CASSLGRGSGANVLTF. Combining the CDR3 with reference TRBV7-8 and TRBJ2-6 gives the whole variable domain GAGVSQSPRYKVAKRGQDVALRCDPISGHVSLFWYQQALGQGPEFLTYFQNEAQLDKSGLPSDRFFAERPEGSVSTLKIQRTQQEDSAVYLCASSLGRGSGANVLTFGAGSRLTVL.

The gene calls are TRBV4-3 and TRBJ2-2; D might be TRBD1 (6 bases). Deletions cut 1 base from V and 3 bases from J, with 6 bases between. The germline V gene encodes CDR1 LGHNA and CDR2 YSLEER. The CDR3 runs to 14 residues. The CDR3 nucleotides read TGCGCCAGCAGCCAAGGGACAGACACCGGGGAGCTGTTTTTT. It specifies CASSQGTDTGELFF.

The V gene is TRBV6-2 or TRBV6-3, the J gene TRBJ2-1; the D gene is possibly TRBD1 (6 bases). The CDR3 sequence is 15 residues long. CDR1 and CDR2 from the germline V gene are MNHEY and SVGEGT. V lost 4 bases and J lost 5, with 15 bases in between. This CDR3 is CASSSLLGANNEQFF. CDR3 DNA sequence: TGTGCCAGCAGTTCCCTGTTGGGGGCCAACAATGAGCAGTTCTTC.

This clonotype was seen ten or more times. V is TRBV30 and J is TRBJ1-5; no clear D gene. There are 14 residues in the CDR3. Germline CDR1 is GTSNPN and CDR2 is SVGIG (reference sequence). Trimming took 2 bases from V and 2 from J, leaving 10 bases between them. As DNA, the CDR3 is TGTGCCTGGAGTTTGGGATTTGGCAATCAGCCCCAGCATTTT. Translation gives CAWSLGFGNQPQHF.

This clonotype was seen a handful of times. V and J are TRBV10-3 and TRBJ2-1; the match to TRBD2 covers 9 bases. With V trimmed by 3 bases and J by 7 bases, 4 bases remained unmatched. The germline gives CDR1 ENHRY, CDR2 SYGVKD. This CDR3 contains 14 residues. CDR3 loop: CAISEAGGQNEQFF. The DNA for the CDR3 is TGTGCCATCAGTGAAGCGGGGGGACAGAATGAGCAGTTCTTC.

The CDR3 nucleotides are TGTGCCAGCACGACCTCCCTCGGTAGAGCAGAGAACACCGGGGAGCTGTTTTTT. As protein: CASTTSLGRAENTGELFF. The chain links TRBV27 to TRBJ2-2; D gene unclear. Germline V gives CDR1 MNHEY, CDR2 SMNVEV (reference sequence). This CDR3 region has 18 residues. V was trimmed by 7 bases and J by 1 base, leaving 22 bases between them.

This CDR3 is CAVGPGHSWETQYF. For the CDR3, the DNA is TGTGCCGTCGGACCGGGACACTCTTGGGAGACCCAGTACTTC. This sequence joins TRBV24-1 and TRBJ2-5; the D gene is possibly TRBD1 (6 bases). Trimming cost V 12 bases and J 5 bases, with 21 bases left between them. This CDR3 has 14 residues. Per germline, CDR1 KGHDR and CDR2 SFDVKD.

This clonotype appeared many times. The V and J genes are TRBV18 and TRBJ2-7, with 13 nucleotides matching TRBD2. Per the germline V gene, CDR1 is KGHSH and CDR2 is LQKENI. The CDR3 loop spans 17 amino acids. The V and J ends lost 2 bases and 3 bases, in that order; junction bases with no gene match: 7. The CDR3 DNA sequence: TGTGCCAGCTCACCATCGACTAGCGGGGGGCGCTTCTACGAGCAGTACTTC. Translated, it gives CASSPSTSGGRFYEQYF.

V usage is TRBV5-6 and J usage is TRBJ1-5, with D hard to call. CDR1 SGHDT and CDR2 YYEEEE come from the germline V gene. This CDR3 has 16 amino acids. V lost 3 bases to trimming and J lost 0 bases, with 13 bases between them. The CDR3 spells CASSSGSGYSNQPQHF. As DNA, the CDR3 is TGTGCCAGCAGCTCGGGTTCGGGTTATAGCAATCAGCCCCAGCATTTT.

In nucleotides, the CDR3 is TGTGCCAGCAGATCGGGGGTCTACACCGGGGAGCTGTTTTTT. It encodes CASRSGVYTGELFF. The rearrangement uses TRBV27 and TRBJ2-2; weak D call: TRBD2 (6 bases). V was trimmed by 6 bases and J by 3 bases, leaving 11 bases between them. The CDR3 loop spans 14 amino acids. Germline-derived CDR1 and CDR2 are MNHEY and SMNVEV (reference sequence).